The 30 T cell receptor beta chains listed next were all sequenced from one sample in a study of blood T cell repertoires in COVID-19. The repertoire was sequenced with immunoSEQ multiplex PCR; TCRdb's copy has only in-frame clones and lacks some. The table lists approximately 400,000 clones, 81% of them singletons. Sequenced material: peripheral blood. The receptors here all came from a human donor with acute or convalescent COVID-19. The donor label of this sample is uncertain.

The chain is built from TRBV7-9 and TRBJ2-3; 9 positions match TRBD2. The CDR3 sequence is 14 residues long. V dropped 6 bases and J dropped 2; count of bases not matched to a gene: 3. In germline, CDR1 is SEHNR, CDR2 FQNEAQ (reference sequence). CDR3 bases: TGTGCCAGCAGGCCTAGCGGGGACACAGATACGCAGTATTTT. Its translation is CASRPSGDTDTQYF.

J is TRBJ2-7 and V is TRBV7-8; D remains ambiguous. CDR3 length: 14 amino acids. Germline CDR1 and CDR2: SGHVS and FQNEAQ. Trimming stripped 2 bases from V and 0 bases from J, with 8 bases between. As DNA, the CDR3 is TGTGCCAGCAGCTTAATCGACTCCTCCTACGAGCAGTACTTC. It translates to CASSLIDSSYEQYF.

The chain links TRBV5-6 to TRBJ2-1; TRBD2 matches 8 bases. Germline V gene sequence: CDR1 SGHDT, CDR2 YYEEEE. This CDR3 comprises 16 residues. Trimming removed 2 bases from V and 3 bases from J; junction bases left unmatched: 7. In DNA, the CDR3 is TGTGCCAGCAGCTTTATTGGTCTAGCGGGCTACAATGAGCAGTTCTTC. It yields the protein CASSFIGLAGYNEQFF.

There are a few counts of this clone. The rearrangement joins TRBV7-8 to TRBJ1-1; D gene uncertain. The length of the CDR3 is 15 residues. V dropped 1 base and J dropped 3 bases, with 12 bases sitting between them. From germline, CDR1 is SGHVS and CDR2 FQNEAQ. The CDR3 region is CASSLGFGRDTEAFF. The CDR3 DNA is TGTGCCAGCAGCTTAGGTTTCGGGAGGGACACTGAAGCTTTCTTT.

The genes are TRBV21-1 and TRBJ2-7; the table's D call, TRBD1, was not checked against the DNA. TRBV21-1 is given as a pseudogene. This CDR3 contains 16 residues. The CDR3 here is CASSKATRTTAYEQYF. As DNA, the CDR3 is TGTGCCAGCAGCAAAGCAACCCGGACGACAGCATACGAGCAGTACTTC.

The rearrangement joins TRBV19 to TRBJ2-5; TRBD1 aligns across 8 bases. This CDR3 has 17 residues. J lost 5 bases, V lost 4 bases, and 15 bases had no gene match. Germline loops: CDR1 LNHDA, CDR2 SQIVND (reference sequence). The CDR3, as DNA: TGTGCCAGTAGTAAATTCAGGGGGCAAGGAGGGCGGGAGACCCAGTACTTC. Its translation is CASSKFRGQGGRETQYF.

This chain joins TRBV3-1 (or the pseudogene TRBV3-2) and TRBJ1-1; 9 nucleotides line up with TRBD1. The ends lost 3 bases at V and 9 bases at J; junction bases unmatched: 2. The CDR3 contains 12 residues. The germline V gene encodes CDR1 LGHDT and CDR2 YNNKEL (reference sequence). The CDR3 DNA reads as TGTGCCAGCAGCCAGGGGACAGGGCAAGCTTTCTTT. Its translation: CASSQGTGQAFF.

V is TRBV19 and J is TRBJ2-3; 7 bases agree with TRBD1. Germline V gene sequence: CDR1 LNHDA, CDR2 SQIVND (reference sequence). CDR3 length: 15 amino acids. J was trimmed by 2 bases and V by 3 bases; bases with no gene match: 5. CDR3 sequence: CASSILQGTTDTQYF. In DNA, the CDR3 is TGTGCCAGTAGTATCCTACAGGGGACCACAGATACGCAGTATTTT. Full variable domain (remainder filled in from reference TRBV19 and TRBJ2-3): DGGITQSPKYLFRKEGQNVTLSCEQNLNHDAMYWYRQDPGQGLRLIYYSQIVNDFQKGDIAEGYSVSREKKESFPLTVTSAQKNPTAFYLCASSILQGTTDTQYFGPGTRLTVL.

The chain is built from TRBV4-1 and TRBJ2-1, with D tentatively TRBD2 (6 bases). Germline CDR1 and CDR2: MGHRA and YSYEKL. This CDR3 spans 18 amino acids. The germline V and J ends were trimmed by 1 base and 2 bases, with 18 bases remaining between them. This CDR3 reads CASSQAPTSFGAYNEQFF. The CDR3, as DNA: TGCGCCAGCAGCCAAGCCCCCACTAGCTTCGGGGCCTACAATGAGCAGTTCTTC.

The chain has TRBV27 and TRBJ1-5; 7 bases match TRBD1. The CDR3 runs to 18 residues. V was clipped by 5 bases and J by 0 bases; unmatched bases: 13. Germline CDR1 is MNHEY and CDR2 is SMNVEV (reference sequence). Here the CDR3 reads CASSPQAGGQNSNQPQHF. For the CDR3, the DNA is TGTGCCAGCAGTCCTCAGGCGGGGGGACAGAATAGCAATCAGCCCCAGCATTTT.

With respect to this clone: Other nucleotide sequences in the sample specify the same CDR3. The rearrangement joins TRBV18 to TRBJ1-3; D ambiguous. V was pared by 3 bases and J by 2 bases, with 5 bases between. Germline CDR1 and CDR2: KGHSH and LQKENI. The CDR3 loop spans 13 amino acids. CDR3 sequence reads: CASSPQAGNTIYF. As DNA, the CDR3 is TGTGCCAGCTCACCGCAGGCTGGAAACACCATATATTTT.

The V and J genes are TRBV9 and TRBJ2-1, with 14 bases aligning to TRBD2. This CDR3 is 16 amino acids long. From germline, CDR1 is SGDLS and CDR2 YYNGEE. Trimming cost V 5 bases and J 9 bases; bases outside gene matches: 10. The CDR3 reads CASSTTSGGARGEQFF. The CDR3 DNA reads TGTGCCAGCAGTACGACTAGCGGGGGGGCCAGGGGTGAGCAGTTCTTC.

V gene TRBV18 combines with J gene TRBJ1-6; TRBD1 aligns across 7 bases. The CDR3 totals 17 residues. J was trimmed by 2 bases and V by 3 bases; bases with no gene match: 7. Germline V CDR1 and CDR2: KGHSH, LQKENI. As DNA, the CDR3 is TGTGCCAGCTCACCCGACAGGGAGTCACCCTATAATTCACCCCTCCACTTT. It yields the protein CASSPDRESPYNSPLHF.

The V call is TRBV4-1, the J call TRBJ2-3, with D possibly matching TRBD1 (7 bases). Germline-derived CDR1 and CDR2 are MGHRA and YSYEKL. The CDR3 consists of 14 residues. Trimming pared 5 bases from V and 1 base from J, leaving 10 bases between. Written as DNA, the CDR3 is TGCGCCAGCAGCACCAGGGGGGGCACAGATACGCAGTATTTT. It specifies CASSTRGGTDTQYF.

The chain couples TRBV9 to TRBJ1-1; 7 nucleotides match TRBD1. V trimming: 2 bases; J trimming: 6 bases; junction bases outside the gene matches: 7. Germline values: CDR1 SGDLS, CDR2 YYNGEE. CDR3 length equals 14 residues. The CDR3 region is CASSVNRGRAEAFF. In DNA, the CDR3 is TGTGCCAGCAGCGTCAACAGGGGACGGGCTGAAGCTTTCTTT. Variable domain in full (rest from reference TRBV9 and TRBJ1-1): DSGVTQTPKHLITATGQRVTLRCSPRSGDLSVYWYQQSLDQGLQFLIQYYNGEERAKGNILERFSAQQFPDLHSELNLSSLELGDSALYFCASSVNRGRAEAFFGQGTRLTVV.

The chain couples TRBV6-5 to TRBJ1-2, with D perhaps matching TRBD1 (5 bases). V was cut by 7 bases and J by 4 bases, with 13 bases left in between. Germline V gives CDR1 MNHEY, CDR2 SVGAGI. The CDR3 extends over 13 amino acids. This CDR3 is CASTLGQSYGYTF. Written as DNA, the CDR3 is TGTGCCAGCACACTTGGACAAAGCTATGGCTACACCTTC.

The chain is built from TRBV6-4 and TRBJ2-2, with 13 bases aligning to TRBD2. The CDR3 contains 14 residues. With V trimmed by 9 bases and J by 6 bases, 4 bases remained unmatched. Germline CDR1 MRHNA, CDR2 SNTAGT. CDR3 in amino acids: CARTSGGAAGELFF. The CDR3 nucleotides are TGTGCCAGAACTAGCGGGGGGGCAGCCGGGGAGCTGTTTTTT.

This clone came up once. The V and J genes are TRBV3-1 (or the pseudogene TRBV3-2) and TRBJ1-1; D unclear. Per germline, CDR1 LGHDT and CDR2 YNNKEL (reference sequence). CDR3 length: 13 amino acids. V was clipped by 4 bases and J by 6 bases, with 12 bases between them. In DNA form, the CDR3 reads TGTGCCAGCAGCCCCGCCCCCGGGGCTGAAGCTTTCTTT. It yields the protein CASSPAPGAEAFF.

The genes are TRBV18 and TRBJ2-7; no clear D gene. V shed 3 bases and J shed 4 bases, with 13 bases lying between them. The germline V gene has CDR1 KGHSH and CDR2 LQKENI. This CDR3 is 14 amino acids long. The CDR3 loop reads CASSPGALQYEQYF. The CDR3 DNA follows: TGTGCCAGCTCACCGGGCGCCCTCCAATACGAGCAGTACTTC.

The DNA for the CDR3 is TGTGCCAGTAGCCGGGACAGGGGCTCATATAGCAATCAGCCCCAGCATTTT. This codes for CASSRDRGSYSNQPQHF. The V and J genes are TRBV19 and TRBJ1-5; 10 positions match TRBD1. Germline V gene sequence: CDR1 LNHDA, CDR2 SQIVND (reference sequence). V trimming: 6 bases; J trimming: 0 bases; junction bases outside the gene matches: 8. The CDR3 is 17 amino acids.

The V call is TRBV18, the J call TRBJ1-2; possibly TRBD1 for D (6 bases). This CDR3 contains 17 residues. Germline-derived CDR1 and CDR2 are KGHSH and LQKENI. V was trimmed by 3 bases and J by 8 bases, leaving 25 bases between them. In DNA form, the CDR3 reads TGTGCCAGCTCACCTCAACCAGGGGTGACTACGGAGTCCGGCTACACCTTC. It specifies CASSPQPGVTTESGYTF.

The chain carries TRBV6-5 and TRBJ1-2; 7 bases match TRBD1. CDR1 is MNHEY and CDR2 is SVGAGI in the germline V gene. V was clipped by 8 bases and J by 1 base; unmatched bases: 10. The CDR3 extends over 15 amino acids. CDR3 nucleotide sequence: TGTGCCAGCCTCCGTGAGGGACAGATTAACTATGGCTACACCTTC. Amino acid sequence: CASLREGQINYGYTF.

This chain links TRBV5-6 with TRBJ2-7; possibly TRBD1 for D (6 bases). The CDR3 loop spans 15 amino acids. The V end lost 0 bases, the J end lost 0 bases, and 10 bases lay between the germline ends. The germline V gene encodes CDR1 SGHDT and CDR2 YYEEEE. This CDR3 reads CASSLVGQPSYEQYF. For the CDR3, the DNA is TGTGCCAGCAGCTTGGTTGGACAGCCCTCCTACGAGCAGTACTTC.

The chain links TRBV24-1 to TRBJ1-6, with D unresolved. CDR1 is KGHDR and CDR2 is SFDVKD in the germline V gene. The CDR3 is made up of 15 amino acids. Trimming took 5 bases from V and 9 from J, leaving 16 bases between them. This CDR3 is CATSARGRSSSPLHF. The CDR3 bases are TGTGCCACCAGTGCCCGTGGCAGATCCAGTTCACCCCTCCACTTT.

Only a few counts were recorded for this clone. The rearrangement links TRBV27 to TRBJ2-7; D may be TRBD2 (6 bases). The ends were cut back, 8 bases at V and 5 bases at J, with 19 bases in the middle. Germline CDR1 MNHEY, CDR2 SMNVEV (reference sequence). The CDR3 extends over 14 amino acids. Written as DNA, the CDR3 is TGTGCCAGCGTAGCCGGGAGTGGGCTCCACGAGCAGTACTTC. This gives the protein CASVAGSGLHEQYF.

The CDR3 here is CASKRDEIYGYTF. CDR3 bases: TGTGCCAGCAAGAGAGATGAGATCTATGGCTACACCTTC. The chain carries TRBV6-5 and TRBJ1-2; D is undetermined. Deletions cut 7 bases from V and 4 bases from J, with 13 bases between. The V gene's germline CDR1 is MNHEY and CDR2 SVGAGI. This CDR3 is built from 13 residues.

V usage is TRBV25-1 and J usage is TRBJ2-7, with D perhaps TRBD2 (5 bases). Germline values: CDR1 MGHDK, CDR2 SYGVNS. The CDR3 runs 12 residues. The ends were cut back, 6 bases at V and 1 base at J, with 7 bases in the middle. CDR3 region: CASRGSSYEQYF. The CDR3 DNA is TGTGCCAGCAGGGGGAGTTCCTACGAGCAGTACTTC.

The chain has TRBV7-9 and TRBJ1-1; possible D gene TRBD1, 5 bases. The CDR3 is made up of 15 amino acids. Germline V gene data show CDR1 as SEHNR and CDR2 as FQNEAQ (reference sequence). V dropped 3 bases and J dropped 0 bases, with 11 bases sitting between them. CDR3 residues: CASSFRSGLNTEAFF. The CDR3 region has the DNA TGTGCCAGCAGCTTTCGTTCAGGGTTGAACACTGAAGCTTTCTTT.

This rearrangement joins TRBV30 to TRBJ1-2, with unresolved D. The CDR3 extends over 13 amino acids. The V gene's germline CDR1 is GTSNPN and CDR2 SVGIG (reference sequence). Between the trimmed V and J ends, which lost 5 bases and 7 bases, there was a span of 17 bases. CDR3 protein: CAWAPQGRGGYTF. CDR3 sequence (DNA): TGTGCCTGGGCCCCTCAAGGTCGGGGTGGCTACACCTTC.

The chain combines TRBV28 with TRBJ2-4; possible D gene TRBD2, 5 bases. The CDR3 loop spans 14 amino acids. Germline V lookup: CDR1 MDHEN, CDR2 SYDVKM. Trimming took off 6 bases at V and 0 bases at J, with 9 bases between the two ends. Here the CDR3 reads CASSRGLAKNIQYF. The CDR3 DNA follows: TGTGCCAGCAGCCGTGGACTAGCCAAAAACATTCAGTACTTC.